The 29 T cell receptor beta chains below all came from one sample that was sequenced in a study of T cells in Graves' hyperthyroidism and ophthalmopathy. Template material for amplifying TCR beta CDR3 regions consisted of RNA transcripts. An initial round of RT-PCR targeting the TCR CDR3 relied on the HTBI primer set. TCRdb redid the calling of the multiplex PCR reads with MiXCR, one entry per CDR3 protein. The sample consists of roughly 570,000 distinct CDR3 sequences, approximately 44% of them appearing once. Sample: peripheral blood or thyroid tissue (not recorded which). The receptors shown here come from an adult woman with Graves' disease, either hyperthyroidism or ophthalmopathy (not recorded which).

Ten or more counts support this clonotype. The chain has TRBV7-8 and TRBJ1-4, with 8 bases that match TRBD1. V lost 5 bases to trimming and J lost 7 bases; unmatched junction nucleotides: 6. The CDR3 is 14 amino acids. Germline values: CDR1 SGHVS, CDR2 FQNEAQ. The CDR3 protein is CASSRTGWAEKLFF. CDR3 nucleotide sequence: TGTGCCAGCAGCCGGACAGGGTGGGCTGAAAAACTGTTTTTT.

This clonotype was detected many times. The rearrangement joins TRBV5-1 to TRBJ2-7, with D perhaps assigned TRBD1 or TRBD2 (5 bases each). V lost 3 bases, J lost 3 bases, and 19 bases lay in between. Germline CDR1 SGHRS, CDR2 YFSETQ. The CDR3 covers 16 residues. Here the CDR3 reads CASSSGSTATLYEQYF. CDR3 bases: TGCGCCAGCAGCTCGGGATCGACAGCTACCCTCTACGAGCAGTACTTC.

This clonotype was seen repeatedly, ten times or more. The V and J genes are TRBV12-3 or TRBV12-4 and TRBJ2-7; TRBD1 matches 9 bases. V was pared by 3 bases and J by 5 bases, with 2 bases of the junction left unmatched. This CDR3 region has 13 residues. CDR3 region: CASSFWDRDEQYF. The CDR3 bases are TGTGCCAGCAGTTTTTGGGACAGGGACGAGCAGTACTTC.

V is TRBV10-3 and J is TRBJ1-2; no firm D call. Germline V gene sequence: CDR1 ENHRY, CDR2 SYGVKD. The CDR3 has 13 amino acids. V lost 2 bases and J lost 5, with 9 bases in between. The CDR3, as DNA: TGTGCCATCAGTGAGCGCGACACTTATGGCTACACCTTC. Its protein product is CAISERDTYGYTF.

The table lists this clonotype with many counts. The V gene is TRBV10-3, the J gene TRBJ1-1; 9 bases map to TRBD1. Germline trimming cut 0 bases from V and 5 bases from J; bases unmatched to any gene: 10. Per germline, CDR1 ENHRY and CDR2 SYGVKD. CDR3 length: 17 residues. CDR3 nucleotides: TGTGCCATCAGTGAGTCGGGACAGGGATGGGTTAATACTGAAGCTTTCTTT. Translated, it gives CAISESGQGWVNTEAFF.

This clonotype was seen repeatedly, ten times or more. The rearrangement links TRBV5-1 to TRBJ2-7; 11 bases map to TRBD2. Trimming cost V 4 bases and J 9 bases; bases outside gene matches: 6. There are 13 residues in the CDR3. CDR1 and CDR2 (germline): SGHRS, YFSETQ. The CDR3 sequence is CASSKLAGGWQYF. For the CDR3, the DNA is TGCGCCAGCAGCAAGCTAGCGGGAGGATGGCAGTACTTC.

This chain connects TRBV24-1 to TRBJ2-6, with TRBD1 as a possible D gene (5 bases). The ends were cut back, 6 bases at V and 1 base at J, with 6 bases in the middle. From germline, CDR1 is KGHDR and CDR2 SFDVKD. This CDR3 is built from 14 residues. CDR3 bases: TGTGCCACCAGTCAGGGATCTGGGGCCAACGTCCTGACTTTC. Translation gives CATSQGSGANVLTF.

The V and J genes are TRBV5-5 and TRBJ2-7; 8 positions agree with TRBD1. Losses at the gene ends were 3 bases for V and 12 bases for J; bases not matched to a gene: 11. This CDR3 spans 13 amino acids. Germline V gene lookup returns CDR1 SGHKS and CDR2 YYEKEE (reference sequence). DNA for the CDR3: TGTGCCAGCAGCTACCGTTCAGGGGGCGTTGGGTACTTC. This gives the protein CASSYRSGGVGYF.

This clonotype was counted many times. V gene TRBV5-1 combines with J gene TRBJ2-7; tentative D call: TRBD2 (6 bases). The V gene's germline CDR1 is SGHRS and CDR2 YFSETQ. The ends were cut back, 0 bases at V and 0 bases at J, with 10 bases in the middle. CDR3 length: 15 residues. The CDR3: CASSLAQRASYEQYF. The CDR3 DNA reads TGCGCCAGCAGCTTGGCCCAGCGGGCCTCCTACGAGCAGTACTTC.

The table lists this clonotype with many counts. The V call is TRBV25-1, the J call TRBJ2-7; no reliable D call. The V end lost 1 base, the J end lost 12 bases, and 10 bases lay between the germline ends. CDR1 is MGHDK and CDR2 is SYGVNS in the germline V gene. This CDR3 contains 11 residues. Written as DNA, the CDR3 is TGTGCCAGCAGTGAATCCCAAATCGGGTACTTC. Protein: CASSESQIGYF.

The sample holds one count of this clonotype. This sequence joins TRBV15 and TRBJ1-2; no reliable D call. This CDR3 region has 13 residues. Trimming pared 3 bases from V and 6 bases from J, leaving 11 bases between. Germline V gene lookup returns CDR1 LNHNV and CDR2 YYDKDF (reference sequence). The CDR3 coding sequence is TGTGCCACCAGCAGTCGCGCGGGTAATGGCTACACCTTC. It specifies CATSSRAGNGYTF.

This clonotype was recorded at least ten times. J is TRBJ1-1 and V is TRBV9; D is unresolved. V lost 0 bases to trimming and J lost 1 base, with 10 bases between them. Germline V CDR1 and CDR2: SGDLS, YYNGEE. The CDR3 covers 15 residues. The CDR3, as DNA: TGTGCCAGCAGCGTAGTGGCAGGATGGAACACTGAAGCTTTCTTT. Protein product: CASSVVAGWNTEAFF. Looking up the rest from reference TRBV9 and TRBJ1-1 gives the full variable domain: DSGVTQTPKHLITATGQRVTLRCSPRSGDLSVYWYQQSLDQGLQFLIQYYNGEERAKGNILERFSAQQFPDLHSELNLSSLELGDSALYFCASSVVAGWNTEAFFGQGTRLTVV.

The gene calls are TRBV4-1 and TRBJ2-6; 7 positions match TRBD1. The V and J ends lost 1 base and 3 bases, in that order; junction bases with no gene match: 6. This CDR3 has 17 residues. Germline-derived CDR1 and CDR2 are MGHRA and YSYEKL. The CDR3 loop reads CASSQGPTGFGANVLTF. DNA of the CDR3: TGCGCCAGCAGCCAAGGACCGACAGGGTTTGGGGCCAACGTCCTGACTTTC.

The rearrangement joins TRBV19 to TRBJ1-2; a weak D match, TRBD1 (6 bases). Trimming took 8 bases from V and 4 from J, leaving 17 bases between them. The CDR3 consists of 14 residues. Germline CDR1 reads LNHDA; CDR2 reads SQIVND (reference sequence). CDR3 nucleotide sequence: TGTGCCAGTGCTTCTGGGGGGGCCGGCTATGGCTACACCTTC. Translating gives CASASGGAGYGYTF.

The chain links TRBV20-1 to TRBJ1-2; the D gene is possibly TRBD1 (5 bases). CDR1 DFQATT and CDR2 SNEGSKA come from the germline V gene (reference sequence). There are 12 residues in the CDR3. Trimming pared 5 bases from V and 7 bases from J, leaving 14 bases between. The CDR3 loop is CSAGREGFGYTF. The DNA of the CDR3 is TGCAGTGCTGGGCGGGAGGGGTTTGGCTACACCTTC.

This clonotype was found many times. This sequence joins TRBV19 and TRBJ1-1, with D perhaps matching TRBD1 (5 bases). The V gene's germline CDR1 is LNHDA and CDR2 SQIVND (reference sequence). This CDR3 spans 15 amino acids. Trimming shortened V by 4 bases and J by 4 bases, and 16 bases separated the two germline ends. The CDR3 reads CASSTAGYEGTEAFF. CDR3 nucleotide sequence: TGTGCCAGTAGTACCGCAGGGTATGAGGGCACTGAAGCTTTCTTT. Drawing the rest from reference TRBV19 and TRBJ1-1, the complete variable domain is DGGITQSPKYLFRKEGQNVTLSCEQNLNHDAMYWYRQDPGQGLRLIYYSQIVNDFQKGDIAEGYSVSREKKESFPLTVTSAQKNPTAFYLCASSTAGYEGTEAFFGQGTRLTVV.

The chain combines TRBV7-2 with TRBJ2-5, with 8 bases fitting TRBD2. Looked up from germline, CDR1 is SGHTA and CDR2 is FQGNSA. With V trimmed by 2 bases and J by 5 bases, 4 bases remained unmatched. The CDR3 is 14 residues long. The CDR3 region is CASSLPGGQETQYF. CDR3 coding DNA: TGTGCCAGCAGCTTACCGGGGGGGCAGGAGACCCAGTACTTC.

The chain carries TRBV20-1 and TRBJ1-2, with 9 nucleotides matching TRBD1. CDR3 length: 14 amino acids. In germline, CDR1 is DFQATT, CDR2 SNEGSKA (reference sequence). V shed 0 bases, J shed 5 bases, and the junction held 4 bases outside the gene matches. CDR3 sequence reads: CSARDVDRGYGYTF. In DNA, the CDR3 is TGCAGTGCTAGAGACGTGGACAGGGGTTATGGCTACACCTTC.

This rearrangement joins TRBV29-1 to TRBJ2-2; D is perhaps TRBD1 or TRBD2 (5 bases each). V dropped 4 bases and J dropped 5 bases, with 14 bases sitting between them. Germline values: CDR1 SQVTM, CDR2 ANQGSEA. The CDR3 spans 14 residues. CDR3 sequence reads: CSVVGAWNTGELFF. CDR3 in DNA: TGCAGCGTTGTCGGGGCGTGGAATACCGGGGAGCTGTTTTTT.

This chain's CDR3 is CAIVDGTNYGYTF. The CDR3 nucleotides read TGTGCCATAGTCGATGGGACCAACTATGGCTACACCTTC. The chain employs TRBV28 and TRBJ1-2; possible D gene TRBD1, 5 bases. Germline V gene lookup returns CDR1 MDHEN and CDR2 SYDVKM. This CDR3 comprises 13 residues. V lost 10 bases and J 2 bases, leaving 14 bases between the germline ends.

Ten or more counts support this clonotype. One junction end disagrees with the germline gene, perhaps due to a read error. The V call is TRBV7-7, the J call TRBJ2-2, with a tentative D call TRBD2 (5 bases). Germline V gene data show CDR1 as SSHAT and CDR2 as FNYEAQ (reference sequence). This CDR3 has 13 amino acids. The CDR3 bases are TGTGCTAGCAGCCTAGCACTCACCGGGGAGCTGTTTTTT. Translation: CASSLALTGELFF.

The rearrangement links TRBV7-9 to TRBJ1-2, with D hard to call. The V and J ends lost 1 base and 8 bases respectively, with 11 bases between them. Looked up from germline, CDR1 is SEHNR and CDR2 is FQNEAQ (reference sequence). This CDR3 contains 13 residues. Written as DNA, the CDR3 is TGTGCCAGCAGCTTAGGGGAATTGAGGGGCTACACCTTC. Amino acid sequence: CASSLGELRGYTF.

This clonotype has ten or more counts. The V call is TRBV7-9, the J call TRBJ1-1, with a possible D match to TRBD1 (6 bases). Germline V gene data show CDR1 as SEHNR and CDR2 as FQNEAQ (reference sequence). The CDR3 is made up of 16 amino acids. Trimming took 1 base from V and 10 from J, leaving 22 bases between them. CDR3 in DNA: TGTGCCAGCAGCTTAGATACCGGTTTAGGGTGGACAGTAGCTTTCTTT. This translates into CASSLDTGLGWTVAFF. Variable domain in full (rest from reference TRBV7-9 and TRBJ1-1): DTGVSQNPRHKITKRGQNVTFRCDPISEHNRLYWYRQTLGQGPEFLTYFQNEAQLEKSRLLSDRFSAERPKGSFSTLEIQRTEQGDSAMYLCASSLDTGLGWTVAFFGQGTRLTVV.

The chain links TRBV4-1 to TRBJ2-5; no reliable D call. Trimming took off 4 bases at V and 0 bases at J, with 6 bases between the two ends. CDR3 length: 13 amino acids. Per the germline V gene, CDR1 is MGHRA and CDR2 is YSYEKL. Here the CDR3 DNA reads TGCGCCAGCAGCCGATTACACCAAGAGACCCAGTACTTC. This translates into CASSRLHQETQYF.

This clonotype was picked up one time. V usage is TRBV6-1 and J usage is TRBJ2-7; 9 nucleotides match TRBD2. The CDR3 is made up of 14 amino acids. Germline V gene lookup returns CDR1 MNHNS and CDR2 SASEGT. CDR3 amino acids: CARDRLAGVYEQYF. The DNA for the CDR3 is TGTGCTAGAGATCGGTTAGCGGGGGTCTACGAGCAGTACTTC.

CDR3 bases: TGTGCCACCAGCAGGCTAGCGGGAGGGGTCTACGAGCAGTACTTC. Protein product: CATSRLAGGVYEQYF. V is TRBV15 and J is TRBJ2-7; 12 bases are a match to TRBD2. Trimming took 3 bases from V and 3 from J; bases not matched to a gene: 3. Germline CDR1 is LNHNV and CDR2 is YYDKDF (reference sequence). CDR3 length: 15 residues.

This clonotype was observed many times. V usage is TRBV4-1 and J usage is TRBJ1-2; D unresolved. CDR1 is MGHRA and CDR2 is YSYEKL in the germline V gene. V lost 3 bases, J lost 0 bases, and 8 bases lay in between. The CDR3 length is 14 residues. CDR3 DNA sequence: TGCGCCAGCAGCCAGGAGACGTCTAACTATGGCTACACCTTC. Amino acids: CASSQETSNYGYTF.

The V gene is TRBV20-1, the J gene TRBJ2-5; 9 nucleotides align to TRBD1. The J segment lost 3 bases and the V segment lost 4 bases, leaving 3 bases of the junction unmatched. The CDR3 covers 13 residues. Germline loops: CDR1 DFQATT, CDR2 SNEGSKA (reference sequence). This chain's CDR3 is CSATGTGKETQYF. The CDR3 nucleotides are TGCAGTGCTACCGGGACAGGGAAAGAGACCCAGTACTTC.

The CDR3 DNA reads as TGTGCCACCAGTGTTCGAGGGTCCACCGGGGAGCTGTTTTTT. Translating it yields CATSVRGSTGELFF. The V call is TRBV24-1, the J call TRBJ2-2, with a tentative D call TRBD2 (5 bases). Germline CDR1 is KGHDR and CDR2 is SFDVKD. This CDR3 region has 14 residues. Trimming took off 5 bases at V and 4 bases at J, with 10 bases between the two ends.